The source of this TCR delta chain is a study of γδ T cells in repeated Plasmodium falciparum infection. The wider study: Donors had four controlled P. falciparum NF54 infections over 644 days. Timepoints: baseline, immediately before selected infections, and 21 days after every infection.

Within the sample, this clone is medium-sized (0.01 to 0.1%). This specimen includes other DNA sequences encoding the same CDR3. V gave up 0 bases and J gave up 0 bases, with 28 bases separating them. Germline CDR1 GEAIGNYY, CDR2 EKD. This CDR3 spans 21 amino acids. Vgamma9/Vdelta2+ and Vdelta2-negative gammadelta T cells were flow-sorted from PBMC for bulk sequencing. Sequencing covered both gamma and delta TCR chains per sample. TCRdb processed the multiplex PCR reads again with the CATT caller. The sample contains tens of thousands of delta-chain clones, 0.75% to 1% of which appear only once. Sequenced material: gamma-delta T cells from blood. The V call is TRDV2, the J call TRDJ1, with D maybe TRDD3 (7 bases). The sequence derives from a pool of human donors (malaria-infected and uninfected, not separated). The CDR3 DNA is TGTGCCTGTGACACCAAACTCCTTCCCCCTGGGGATAGGGGGTACACCGATAAACTCATCTTT. Residues: CACDTKLLPPGDRGYTDKLIF.